This is a list of T cell receptor beta chains from one sample in a study of OX40 agonist ivuxolimab in advanced cancers. TCRdb keeps only in-frame clones here, not all; method: immunoSEQ multiplex PCR. The repertoire holds about 45,000 clones, with around 90% as singletons. The sequencing here drew on CD4+ or CD8+ T cells sorted from blood, taken in a trial of the OX40 agonist ivuxolimab. The receptors here all came from an adult with an advanced solid tumor such as melanoma, head and neck, liver or kidney cancer. Each CDR3 is given without its conserved first and last residue. Size is omitted from some rows. Given values are once, few, many or a class for expanded clones.

j_call v_call clone_size cdr3_aa
TRBJ1-1 TRBV6-5 - ASSYGTGNTEAF
TRBJ2-5 TRBV28 - ASSSAIQGWLETQY
TRBJ1-5 TRBV6-1 - ASSEWTGYNQPQH
TRBJ2-1 TRBV7-9 - ASSLVIIAGDEQF
TRBJ2-3 TRBV5-1 - ASSWTEGGRAGGDTQY
TRBJ1-1 TRBV14 - ASSLSLNTEAF
TRBJ1-1 TRBV11-2 - ASSRRWGAGTEAF
TRBJ2-5 TRBV4-1 - ASSQLLAGDIEFTQY
TRBJ2-7 TRBV28 - ASSFFNGGYEQY
TRBJ2-3 TRBV9 - ASSAGGNTDTQY
TRBJ1-1 TRBV27 - ASSLGTPNTEAF
TRBJ1-2 TRBV7-9 few ASSPILGGDYGYT
TRBJ2-7 TRBV6-5 few ASSSGQAPRLQVQY
TRBJ2-7 TRBV7-8 - ASSLTGTGVYEQY
TRBJ1-2 TRBV19 - ASSIVRGAMDGYT
TRBJ2-1 TRBV9 - ASSARTGAGENEQF
TRBJ2-1 TRBV9 - ASSVTSGSYEQF
TRBJ2-1 TRBV19 once ASSIGQNNEQF
TRBJ2-7 TRBV4-1 - ASSQVAGDYEQY
TRBJ2-3 TRBV27 once ASSLTSGRGDTQY
TRBJ1-2 TRBV19 - ASSPVGGLASGYT
TRBJ2-5 TRBV7-7 - ASSEARSDGETQY
TRBJ2-1 TRBV6-5 - ASSPGLGRYNEQF
TRBJ1-2 TRBV5-6 - ASSLPLIYGYT
TRBJ2-2 TRBV5-8 - ASSPGTGSAGELF
TRBJ2-1 TRBV6-4 - ASSDSDLDEQF
TRBJ1-1 TRBV6-5 - ASSYLGVNTEAF
TRBJ2-2 TRBV19 once ASITGELF
TRBJ2-7 TRBV6-4 - ASTVAGNHSYEQY
TRBJ2-3 TRBV15 - ATSREPGGADTQY
TRBJ2-1 TRBV6-4 - ASSDSTGGYNEQF
TRBJ1-4 TRBV4-3 - ASSQFAQGNEKLF
TRBJ1-1 TRBV9 once ASSVGPGGSHTEAF
TRBJ1-6 TRBV19 once ASSIAWASPLH
TRBJ1-1 TRBV6-5 - ASSYLPTGDAF
TRBJ2-7 TRBV6-1 few ASSEGGTPYEQY
TRBJ2-1 TRBV11-2 once ASSMEGEVAEQF
TRBJ2-1 TRBV6-1 - ASREAGPNEQF
TRBJ2-7 TRBV29-1 - SVIESYEQY
TRBJ2-3 TRBV5-8 - ASSLGPNTETQY
TRBJ2-5 TRBV27 - ASSSWTEKGTQY
TRBJ2-3 TRBV9 - ASSPKDYSTDTQY
TRBJ1-1 TRBV27 - ASSLSPRGTEAF
TRBJ2-1 TRBV5-4 - AGSTSGRVHEQF
TRBJ1-1 TRBV2 - ASMTGLMNTEAF
TRBJ2-1 TRBV7-9 - ASSYTGAGNEQF
TRBJ2-6 TRBV4-2 few ASSPGQGFGANVLT
TRBJ2-2 TRBV7-9 - ASSSTVAGPNTGELF
TRBJ2-7 TRBV5-6 - ASSLNYEQY
TRBJ1-1 TRBV9 - ASSVGGATEAF
TRBJ2-7 TRBV29-1 - SVEEGQGPYEQY
TRBJ2-5 TRBV13 - ASSSKGERETQY
TRBJ2-1 TRBV7-9 - ASSLLLAGGIGEQF
TRBJ2-7 TRBV27 - ASSPGLAGYEQY
TRBJ2-7 TRBV11-3 - ASSSDDTYEQY
TRBJ1-1 TRBV9 - ASSVGSGTPNTEAF
TRBJ1-1 TRBV29-1 - SVERGQNTEAF
TRBJ1-1 TRBV7-9 few ASSPGGNTEAF
TRBJ2-5 TRBV7-2 - ASSSPSVTAGETQY